The present T cell receptor beta chain was sequenced within a study of a mutant IDH1 vaccine in newly diagnosed glioma. Study conclusions and caveats: Seemingly, top peripheral T cell clonotype changes bore no relation to pseudoprogression. 85% to 95% of patients showed vaccine-induced immune responses across multiple MHC alleles.

Data came from immunoSEQ multiplex PCR; TCRdb stores just in-frame clones and leaves some out. The sample lists 70,000 to 95,000 clones, around 85% occurring once. There are 15 residues in the CDR3. In germline, CDR1 is WNHNN, CDR2 SYGVQD (reference sequence). V lost 6 bases and J lost 0; bases outside the gene matches: 6. Time point described: week 23, last vaccination. A single vaccine dose contained 300 ug of mutant IDH1 20-mer peptide, and topical imiquimod was used with it. About this clone itself: The target antigen is unknown.

The chain recombines TRBV10-1 with TRBJ1-1, with TRBD1 identical over 8 bases. The clonotype originates from a woman aged 45-60 years with glioma. The specimen was PBMCs, collected from a glioma patient whose treatment included an IDH1 peptide vaccine. CDR3 residues: CASRDRARVNTEAFF. The CDR3 DNA is TGCGCCAGCAGGGACAGGGCCCGGGTGAACACTGAAGCTTTCTTT.